This entry features one TCR beta chain sequence. Antigen unknown. This specimen belongs to a study of blood T cells in healthy people across ages. The V gene lost 1 base and the J gene lost 6 bases, with 10 bases spanning the gap. The CDR3 length is 13 residues. CDR1 is SGHRS and CDR2 is YFSETQ in the germline V gene. Alongside a J-beta primer mix, a sample-barcoded 5' primer served in a second PCR lasting roughly 7 to 11 cycles. TCRdb redid the calling of the 5' RACE reads with MiXCR, one entry per CDR3 protein. The sample includes about 1,600,000 distinct CDR3 sequences, 35% to 45% of them seen just once. Study results and caveats: When set beside aged donors, long-lived donors presented more naive CD4+ cells and higher diversity.

The rearrangement joins TRBV5-1 to TRBJ1-2; a possible D gene is TRBD1 (5 bases). This receptor was obtained from a woman in her late teens or twenties in good health. Sequencing input: blood. CDR3 sequence (DNA): TGCGCCAGCAGCTTGTCCAGGGTGGATGGCTACACCTTC. Its protein is CASSLSRVDGYTF.